Each of the 23 T cell receptor beta chains below was sequenced from the same sample in a study of CD8 T cells in Susac syndrome. Random hexamers served to reverse transcribe roughly 0.5 to 1 ug RNA. TCRdb used MiXCR to reprocess the immunoSEQ multiplex PCR reads, holding one entry per CDR3 protein. The sample holds fewer than 350,000 distinct CDR3 sequences; approximately 85% are singletons and the top ten take around 0.21%. Sequenced material: CD8+ T cells from PBMCs. The receptor source for this set is a human donor with multiple sclerosis.

The chain combines TRBV29-1 with TRBJ2-1, with D possibly TRBD2 on 5 matching bases. Trimming shortened V by 3 bases and J by 4 bases, and 19 bases separated the two germline ends. The length of the CDR3 is 16 residues. Germline V CDR1 and CDR2: SQVTM, ANQGSEA. CDR3: CSVDGGGLGIYNEQFF. The CDR3 DNA reads TGCAGCGTTGACGGAGGCGGCCTCGGGATATACAATGAGCAGTTCTTC.

The rearrangement joins TRBV30 to TRBJ2-7; no firm D call. Trimming took off 0 bases at V and 6 bases at J, with 9 bases between the two ends. Germline lookup yields CDR1 GTSNPN and CDR2 SVGIG (reference sequence). The CDR3 extends over 12 amino acids. CDR3 sequence (DNA): TGTGCCTGGAGTGTAGGAGCAAGCGAGCAGTACTTC. Translation gives CAWSVGASEQYF.

The genes are TRBV3-1 and TRBJ1-1; D uncertain. With 2 bases removed from V and 7 bases from J, the gap between germline ends came to 11 bases. This CDR3 region has 13 residues. The germline V gene encodes CDR1 LGHDT and CDR2 YNNKEL (reference sequence). CDR3 protein: CASSQTGSVEAFF. CDR3 DNA: TGTGCCAGCAGCCAAACGGGGTCAGTTGAAGCTTTCTTT.

The chain has TRBV11-2 and TRBJ1-5, with D perhaps matching TRBD1 (6 bases). This CDR3 has 15 amino acids. Trimming stripped 4 bases from V and 4 bases from J, with 14 bases between. Germline V lookup: CDR1 SGHAT, CDR2 FQNNGV. The DNA of the CDR3 is TGTGCCAGCAGCTCGCTTCGGGGGCCGAATCAGCCCCAGCATTTT. Protein sequence: CASSSLRGPNQPQHF.

J is TRBJ1-1 and V is TRBV5-6; no clear D. From germline, CDR1 is SGHDT and CDR2 YYEEEE. The CDR3 loop spans 13 amino acids. The ends were cut back, 5 bases at V and 7 bases at J, with 15 bases in the middle. The CDR3 nucleotides read TGTGCCAGCAGGAATTACAGTGCTCTTGAAGCTTTCTTT. Protein product: CASRNYSALEAFF.

This rearrangement joins TRBV7-2 to TRBJ2-5; unclear D gene. The CDR3 extends over 14 amino acids. Germline V CDR1 and CDR2: SGHTA, FQGNSA. Trimming took 0 bases from V and 4 from J, leaving 9 bases between them. The CDR3 DNA sequence: TGTGCCAGCAGCTTAGCAAGCCCACGAGAGACCCAGTACTTC. Its translation is CASSLASPRETQYF.

V usage is TRBV7-2 and J usage is TRBJ2-7; 10 bases are shared with TRBD2. The CDR3 spans 16 residues. Trimming removed 5 bases from V and 4 bases from J; junction bases left unmatched: 11. Germline V gene lookup returns CDR1 SGHTA and CDR2 FQGNSA. The CDR3 here is CASSHAPGLAIYEQYF. The DNA of the CDR3 is TGTGCCAGCAGCCATGCCCCGGGACTAGCGATATACGAGCAGTACTTC.

The rearrangement links TRBV27 to TRBJ2-1; TRBD2 agrees at 13 bases. Per the germline V gene, CDR1 is MNHEY and CDR2 is SMNVEV (reference sequence). The V segment lost 3 bases and the J segment 7 bases; nucleotides outside the gene matches: 9. The CDR3 totals 17 residues. CDR3 in amino acids: CASSFLRGTSGTNEQFF. Written as DNA, the CDR3 is TGTGCCAGCAGTTTTCTACGGGGGACTAGCGGGACGAATGAGCAGTTCTTC.

The CDR3 loop is CASSQKLGLAGDYSYNEQFF. The CDR3 nucleotides read TGTGCCAGCAGCCAAAAATTGGGACTAGCGGGAGATTACTCCTACAATGAGCAGTTCTTC. The V call is TRBV11-1, the J call TRBJ2-1, with 14 positions matching TRBD2. CDR1 and CDR2 (germline): SGHAT, FQDESV (reference sequence). The CDR3 has 20 residues. V was clipped by 5 bases and J by 0 bases; unmatched bases: 12. The whole variable domain, remainder taken from reference TRBV11-1 and TRBJ2-1, is EAEVAQSPRYKITEKSQAVAFWCDPISGHATLYWYRQILGQGPELLVQFQDESVVDDSQLPKDRFSAERLKGVDSTLKIQPAELGDSAMYLCASSQKLGLAGDYSYNEQFFGPGTRLTVL.

The chain is built from TRBV9 and TRBJ2-5; D assignment may be TRBD1 or TRBD2 (7 bases each). Trimming removed 3 bases at V and 5 bases at J, with 23 bases between. Germline V CDR1 and CDR2: SGDLS, YYNGEE. This CDR3 is 17 amino acids long. In nucleotides, the CDR3 is TGTGCCAGCAGCGGAAAAGGGGGGGACAGCTATATGGAGACCCAGTACTTC. Translating gives CASSGKGGDSYMETQYF.

J is TRBJ2-5 and V is TRBV2, with D perhaps matching TRBD2 (5 bases). Germline V CDR1 and CDR2: SNHLY, FYNNEI. CDR3 length: 16 amino acids. The germline V and J ends were trimmed by 3 bases and 2 bases, with 16 bases remaining between them. The CDR3 loop reads CASSDSVAGQQETQYF. CDR3 in DNA: TGTGCCAGCAGTGATTCTGTGGCGGGTCAGCAAGAGACCCAGTACTTC.

The chain has TRBV10-3 and TRBJ1-1; the D gene is possibly TRBD1 (5 bases). Germline V CDR1 and CDR2: ENHRY, SYGVKD. This CDR3 is built from 13 residues. V was cut by 0 bases and J by 5 bases, with 7 bases left in between. DNA for the CDR3: TGTGCCATCAGTGAGTCTGGGGGTACTGAAGCTTTCTTT. It codes for CAISESGGTEAFF.

V is TRBV27 and J is TRBJ2-3; D might be TRBD2 (6 bases). This CDR3 contains 15 residues. V was clipped by 8 bases and J by 1 base, with 16 bases between them. Per the germline V gene, CDR1 is MNHEY and CDR2 is SMNVEV (reference sequence). The DNA of the CDR3 is TGTGCCAGCGCGTCCCCCCAGCGGGGCACAGATACGCAGTATTTT. This sequence encodes CASASPQRGTDTQYF.

This clonotype was detected only a few times. The rearrangement joins TRBV5-4 to TRBJ1-2, with no clear D. The CDR3 spans 13 residues. V lost 0 bases to trimming and J lost 4 bases, with 7 bases between them. CDR1 and CDR2 from the germline V gene are SGHNT and YYREEE (reference sequence). The CDR3 protein is CASSLAAGYGYTF. The CDR3 bases are TGTGCCAGCAGCTTGGCGGCAGGCTATGGCTACACCTTC.

This CDR3 is CASSLPGRPQHF. The CDR3 DNA reads as TGTGCCAGCTCACTCCCAGGGCGGCCCCAGCATTTT. The chain is built from TRBV18 and TRBJ1-5; weak D call: TRBD1 (5 bases). The CDR3 runs to 12 residues. Trimming cost V 4 bases and J 9 bases, with 10 bases left between them. Germline V gene data show CDR1 as KGHSH and CDR2 as LQKENI.

The chain employs TRBV27 and TRBJ2-7, with D perhaps TRBD1 or TRBD2 (6 bases each). The CDR3 has 15 amino acids. V was pared by 3 bases and J by 0 bases, with 12 bases between. Germline CDR1 reads MNHEY; CDR2 reads SMNVEV (reference sequence). CDR3 loop: CASSFGGQSSYEQYF. CDR3 sequence (DNA): TGTGCCAGCAGTTTCGGGGGCCAAAGCTCCTACGAGCAGTACTTC.

V usage is TRBV19 and J usage is TRBJ2-1, with 9 nucleotides matching TRBD2. Germline assignment: CDR1 LNHDA and CDR2 SQIVND (reference sequence). CDR3 length: 15 amino acids. Trimming at V came to 2 bases and at J to 4 bases, leaving 3 bases not matched to a gene. CDR3 in amino acids: CASSITSGRYNEQFF. The CDR3 DNA sequence: TGTGCCAGTAGTATAACGAGCGGGAGGTACAATGAGCAGTTCTTC.

The V and J genes are TRBV7-9 and TRBJ2-1, with a tentative D call TRBD1 (6 bases). V lost 3 bases to trimming and J lost 8 bases, with 17 bases between them. This CDR3 region has 15 residues. Germline values: CDR1 SEHNR, CDR2 FQNEAQ (reference sequence). The CDR3 DNA is TGTGCCAGCAGCTTGGTGGCCGGGACATACCATGAGCAGTTCTTC. As protein: CASSLVAGTYHEQFF.

This clonotype was detected a few times. This chain links TRBV28 with TRBJ2-4; the match to TRBD2 covers 9 bases. The CDR3 loop spans 16 amino acids. The V and J ends lost 1 base and 7 bases, in that order; junction bases with no gene match: 8. Germline CDR1 is MDHEN and CDR2 is SYDVKM. This CDR3 reads CASSLFPGLAGNIQYF. Written as DNA, the CDR3 is TGTGCCAGCAGTTTATTTCCGGGGCTAGCGGGGAACATTCAGTACTTC.

For the CDR3, the DNA is TGTGCCAGCAGCCAAGACTCCCCCTGGGGAGGGCAGGGAGATACGCAGTATTTT. Encoded protein: CASSQDSPWGGQGDTQYF. The chain employs TRBV14 and TRBJ2-3; 7 nucleotides line up with TRBD2. Trimming took 0 bases from V and 5 from J; bases not matched to a gene: 14. The CDR3 has 18 residues. Germline-derived CDR1 and CDR2 are SGHDN and FVKESK.

The chain couples TRBV5-6 to TRBJ1-1; 12 nucleotides agree with TRBD1. CDR3 length: 16 residues. The V gene's germline CDR1 is SGHDT and CDR2 YYEEEE. The V gene end was trimmed by 2 bases and the J gene end by 3 bases; junction bases not matched to a gene: 5. CDR3 DNA sequence: TGTGCCAGCAGCTTCGGGACAGGGGGCTTTCACACTGAAGCTTTCTTT. Its translation: CASSFGTGGFHTEAFF.

This chain connects TRBV7-9 to TRBJ2-7; no reliable D call. The CDR3 sequence is 13 residues long. Trimming stripped 1 base from V and 3 bases from J, with 7 bases between. Germline CDR1 is SEHNR and CDR2 is FQNEAQ (reference sequence). CDR3 DNA: TGTGCCAGCAGCTTAGTCCCAGGCTACGAGCAGTACTTC. Protein product: CASSLVPGYEQYF. The complete variable domain, with remaining parts taken from reference TRBV7-9 and TRBJ2-7, reads DTGVSQNPRHKITKRGQNVTFRCDPISEHNRLYWYRQTLGQGPEFLTYFQNEAQLEKSRLLSDRFSAERPKGSFSTLEIQRTEQGDSAMYLCASSLVPGYEQYFGPGTRLTVT.

The chain recombines TRBV24-1 with TRBJ2-1; 10 bases are shared with TRBD2. The CDR3 contains 16 residues. Germline trimming cut 4 bases from V and 4 bases from J; bases unmatched to any gene: 6. Per germline, CDR1 KGHDR and CDR2 SFDVKD. This CDR3 is CATSEDPSGRYNEQFF. DNA for the CDR3: TGTGCCACCAGTGAGGATCCTAGCGGGAGATACAATGAGCAGTTCTTC.